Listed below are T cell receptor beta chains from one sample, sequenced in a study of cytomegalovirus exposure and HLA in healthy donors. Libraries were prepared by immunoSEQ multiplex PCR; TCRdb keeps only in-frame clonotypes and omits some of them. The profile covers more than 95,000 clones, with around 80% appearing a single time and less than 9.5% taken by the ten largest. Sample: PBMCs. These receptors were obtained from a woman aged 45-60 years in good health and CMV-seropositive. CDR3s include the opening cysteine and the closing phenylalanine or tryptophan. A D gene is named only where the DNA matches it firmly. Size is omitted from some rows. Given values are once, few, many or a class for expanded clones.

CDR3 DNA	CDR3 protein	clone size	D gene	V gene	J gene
TGTGCCAGCATAATTGGGCTGTGGAACACTGAAGCTTTCTTT	CASIIGLWNTEAFF	few	-	TRBV6-1	TRBJ1-1
TGTGCCAGCAGCTCAGGACTAGCGGGATACACCTACGAGCAGTACTTC	CASSSGLAGYTYEQYF	-	TRBD2	TRBV7-2	TRBJ2-7
TGTGCCAGCAAATCGGGGATCTCTGGAAACACCATATATTTT	CASKSGISGNTIYF	few	-	TRBV6-5	TRBJ1-3
TGTGCCAGCAGTCGATCTAGCACCGGGGAGCTGTTTTTT	CASSRSSTGELFF	few	-	TRBV6-6	TRBJ2-2
TGTGCCAGCAGCCATATGACTAGCGGGGGGAAGGGGGAGCTGTTTTTT	CASSHMTSGGKGELFF	-	TRBD2	TRBV9	TRBJ2-2
TGTGCCAGCAGCTTAGTAGCGGGGCCCTACGAGCAGTACTTC	CASSLVAGPYEQYF	-	TRBD2	TRBV7-8	TRBJ2-7
TGCGCCAGCAGCTCGGAACGACAGCAAGAGACCCAGTACTTC	CASSSERQQETQYF	-	-	TRBV5-1	TRBJ2-5
TGTGCCAGCTCACCGGGCGGGGCGGGAGGTTACAATGAGCAGTTCTTC	CASSPGGAGGYNEQFF	once	TRBD2	TRBV18	TRBJ2-1
TGTGCCAGCACCCCAGGAGGTCAGCCCCAGCATTTT	CASTPGGQPQHF	-	-	TRBV6-5	TRBJ1-5
TGTGCCAGCACTTCTAGGGCTTCAAGGGGCTATGGCTACACCTTC	CASTSRASRGYGYTF	-	-	TRBV7-2	TRBJ1-2
TGTGCCATCGGTGAGACAGGTTACAATCAGCCCCAGCATTTT	CAIGETGYNQPQHF	-	-	TRBV10-3	TRBJ1-5
TGTGCCAGCTCACCTTACGAGGGGGCGGAGGTCACCGGGGAGCTGTTTTTT	CASSPYEGAEVTGELFF	-	TRBD1	TRBV18	TRBJ2-2
TGTGCCAGCAGTTTAGCGGGAGGGCCGTTCTACGAGCAGTACTTC	CASSLAGGPFYEQYF	-	TRBD2	TRBV5-4	TRBJ2-7
TGTGCCAGCAGCCTAACCGGACTAGCGGGAGTATACGAGCAGTACTTC	CASSLTGLAGVYEQYF	-	TRBD2	TRBV27	TRBJ2-7
TGTGCCAGCACCCACAAGAACACTGAAGCTTTCTTT	CASTHKNTEAFF	-	-	TRBV11-2	TRBJ1-1
TGCGCCAGCAGCACGGGTAACACCGGGGAGCTGTTTTTT	CASSTGNTGELFF	-	-	TRBV5-1	TRBJ2-2
TGCAGTGTGACAGGCTCCTACGAGCAGTACTTC	CSVTGSYEQYF	-	-	TRBV20-1	TRBJ2-7
TGTGCCAGCAGCTTGGCGTCTAGCACAGATACGCAGTATTTT	CASSLASSTDTQYF	-	-	TRBV5-4	TRBJ2-3
TGTGCCAGCAGTTTATGGGCTAGGGGCAACACTGAAGCTTTCTTT	CASSLWARGNTEAFF	-	-	TRBV27	TRBJ1-1
TGTGCCAGCAGCTCACCCCACAGGGGGCCCAGTGGTGGCTACACCTTC	CASSSPHRGPSGGYTF	-	TRBD1	TRBV5-8	TRBJ1-2
TGTGCCAGCAGCTCTCCGGGACTCCGAGTCGAGCAGTACTTC	CASSSPGLRVEQYF	-	-	TRBV7-2	TRBJ2-7
TGCGCCAGCAGCCAATGGACAACGAATTCACCCCTCCACTTT	CASSQWTTNSPLHF	-	-	TRBV4-3	TRBJ1-6
TGTGCCAGCAGCCGACGGAGGGACGAGCAGTACTTC	CASSRRRDEQYF	-	-	TRBV11-1	TRBJ2-7
TGTGCCAGCAGCAACCAGTACAGCCAAGAGACCCAGTACTTC	CASSNQYSQETQYF	-	-	TRBV7-8	TRBJ2-5
TGCGCCAGCAGCCCTAAGGATTTACAGGGGGACGGTGGCTACACCTTC	CASSPKDLQGDGGYTF	-	TRBD1	TRBV4-3	TRBJ1-2
TGTGCCAGCAGCCTCGGACAGGTCCCCTTTACGGGAACGCAGTATTTT	CASSLGQVPFTGTQYF	-	TRBD1	TRBV5-6	TRBJ2-3
TGCGCCAGCAGCTTGGGGGGGACAGCAACTAATGAAAAACTGTTTTTT	CASSLGGTATNEKLFF	-	TRBD1	TRBV5-1	TRBJ1-4
TGTGCCAGCAGCTTATTACAGGAGCAGTACTTC	CASSLLQEQYF	-	-	TRBV5-4	TRBJ2-7
TGTGCCAGCAGCCCGCGACAGGGGCGATTTTCTTACGAGCAGTACTTC	CASSPRQGRFSYEQYF	-	TRBD1	TRBV7-2	TRBJ2-7
TGTGCCAGTAGTAGTCAAAGCGGGTCCTACGAGCAGTACTTC	CASSSQSGSYEQYF	once	-	TRBV19	TRBJ2-7
TGTGCCAGCAGCGTAGAGGGGGTTAGCACAGATACGCAGTATTTT	CASSVEGVSTDTQYF	-	-	TRBV9	TRBJ2-3
TGTGCCAGCAGCTTACCCGGGACAGGGGATTACAATGAGCAGTTCTTC	CASSLPGTGDYNEQFF	-	TRBD1	TRBV5-4	TRBJ2-1